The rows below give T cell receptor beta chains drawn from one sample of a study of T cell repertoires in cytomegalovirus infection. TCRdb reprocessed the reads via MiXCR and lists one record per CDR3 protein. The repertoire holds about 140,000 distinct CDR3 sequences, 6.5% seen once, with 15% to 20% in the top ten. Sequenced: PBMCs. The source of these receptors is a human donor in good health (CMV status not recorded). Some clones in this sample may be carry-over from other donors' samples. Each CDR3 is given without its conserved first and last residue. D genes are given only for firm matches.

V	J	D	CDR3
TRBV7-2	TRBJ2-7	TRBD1	ASSRRDSFYEQY
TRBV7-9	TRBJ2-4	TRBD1	ASSLTQGKIQY
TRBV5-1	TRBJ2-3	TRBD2	ASSLGLAGSTDTQY
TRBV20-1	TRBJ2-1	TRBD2	SGGGLIYNEQF
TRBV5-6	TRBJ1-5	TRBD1	ASSLGGGGSNQPQH
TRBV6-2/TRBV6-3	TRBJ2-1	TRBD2	ASRDASGQGGEQF
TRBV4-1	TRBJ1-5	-	ASSQDMEGNQPQH
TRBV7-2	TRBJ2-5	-	ASSFGGLQETQY
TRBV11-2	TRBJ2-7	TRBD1	ASSFADRGSYEQY
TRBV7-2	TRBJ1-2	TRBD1	ASSPDTGAAYYT
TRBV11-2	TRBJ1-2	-	ASSPDGEYGYT
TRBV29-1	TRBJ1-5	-	SVTGDTSNQPQH
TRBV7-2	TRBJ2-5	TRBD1	ASSLRGQGSETQY
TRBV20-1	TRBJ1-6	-	SAGTIRTTYNSPLH
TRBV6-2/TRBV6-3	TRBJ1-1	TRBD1	ASSPLTGRWVNTEAF
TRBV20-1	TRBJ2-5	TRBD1	SAREGTGGKGTQY
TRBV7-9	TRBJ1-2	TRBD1	ASSTGGYGYT
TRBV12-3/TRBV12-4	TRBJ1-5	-	ASSFQVGNQPQH
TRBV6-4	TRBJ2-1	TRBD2	ASSEVAGGEQF
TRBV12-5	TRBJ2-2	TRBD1	ASGDPSGTGATGELF
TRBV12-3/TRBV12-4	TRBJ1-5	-	ASSRGEGGANQPQH
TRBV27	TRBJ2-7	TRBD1	ASSASTGDRYYEQY
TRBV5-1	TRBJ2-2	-	ASSLQTGNTGELF
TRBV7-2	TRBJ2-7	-	ASSQALSSSYEQY
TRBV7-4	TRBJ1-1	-	ASSFNREPEAF
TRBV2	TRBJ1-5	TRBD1	ASSATGGRQPQH
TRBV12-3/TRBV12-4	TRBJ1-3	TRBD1	ASRPGGQGPSGNTIY
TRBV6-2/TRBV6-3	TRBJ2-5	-	ASSYTPQETQY
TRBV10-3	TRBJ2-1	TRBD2	AISESRGGSYNEQF
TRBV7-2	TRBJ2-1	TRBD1	ASSLQGASYNEQF
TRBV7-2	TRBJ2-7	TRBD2	ASSRDYSSSYEQY
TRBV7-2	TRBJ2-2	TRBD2	ASSQRTSGGWGTGELF
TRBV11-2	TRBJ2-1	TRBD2	ASIRLAGGRYNEQF
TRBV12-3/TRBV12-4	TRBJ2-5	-	ASRNQGRETQY
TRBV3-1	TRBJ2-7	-	ASSPWGVSSEQY
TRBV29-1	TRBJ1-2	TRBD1	SVVTVGQQGNYGYT
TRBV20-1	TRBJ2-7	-	SARKGGLEQY
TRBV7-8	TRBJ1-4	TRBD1	ASSLAQGASEKLF
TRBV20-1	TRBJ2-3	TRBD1	SVRQGLGADTQY
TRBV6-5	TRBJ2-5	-	ASRPGDRRTQY
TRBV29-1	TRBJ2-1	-	SVVQRASGEQF
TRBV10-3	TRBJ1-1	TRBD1	AISEDRENTEAF
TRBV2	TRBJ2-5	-	ASSRDLGEAQY
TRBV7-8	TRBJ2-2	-	ASSIDGAGELF
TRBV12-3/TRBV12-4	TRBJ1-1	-	ASSLINLGSAEAF
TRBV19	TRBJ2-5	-	ASSGTAIQETQY
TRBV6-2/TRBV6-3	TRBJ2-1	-	ASSYGKPTSNEQF
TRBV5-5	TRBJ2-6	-	ASSPRDSHLEGANVLT
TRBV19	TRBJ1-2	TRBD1	ASTRQGVFGYT
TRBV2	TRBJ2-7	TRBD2	ASSSSGRSSYEQY
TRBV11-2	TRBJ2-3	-	ASSLVLAPSGTDTQY
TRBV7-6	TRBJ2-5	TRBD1	ASGRVGTGRQETQY
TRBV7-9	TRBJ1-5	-	ASSFEGGQPQH
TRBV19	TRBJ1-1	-	ASSIVGDTEAF
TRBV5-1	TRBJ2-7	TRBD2	ASSQLGLGLAGSLY
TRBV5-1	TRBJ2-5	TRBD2	ASSSWTSGWETQY
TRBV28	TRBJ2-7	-	ASRSQGSSYEQY
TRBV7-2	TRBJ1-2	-	ASSTFTETNYGYT
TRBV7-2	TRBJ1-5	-	ASSLYRDEPQH